The 28 T cell receptor beta chains given below trace back to one sample, sequenced in a study of shared clonotypes between healthy human individuals. Some clones are missing from TCRdb's copy, which holds only in-frame ones; the method was immunoSEQ multiplex PCR. The sample shows around 510,000 clones, 95% to 96% of them seen only once. Sequencing was carried out using naive CD4+ T cells sorted from blood. Indicated subset: CD45RA+ positively selected. These receptors came from a woman aged 25 to 45 in good health.

J is TRBJ2-1 and V is TRBV28; TRBD2 matches at 11 bases. The length of the CDR3 is 17 residues. Losses at the gene ends were 5 bases for V and 7 bases for J; bases not matched to a gene: 13. Germline V gene data show CDR1 as MDHEN and CDR2 as SYDVKM. The CDR3 sequence is CASSIWSPGLAVNEQFF. CDR3 coding DNA: TGTGCCAGCAGTATTTGGTCCCCGGGACTAGCGGTGAATGAGCAGTTCTTC.

This clone occurred once. The chain couples TRBV4-1 to TRBJ2-1; 10 bases are shared with TRBD2. Germline-derived CDR1 and CDR2 are MGHRA and YSYEKL. The CDR3 extends over 15 amino acids. V lost 4 bases to trimming and J lost 7 bases; unmatched junction nucleotides: 7. The CDR3, as DNA: TGCGCCAGCAGCCTGCTAGCGGGAGTACCAAATGAGCAGTTCTTC. Protein: CASSLLAGVPNEQFF.

The V gene is TRBV5-1, the J gene TRBJ1-1; possibly TRBD1 for D (5 bases). V was shortened by 8 bases and J by 7 bases, with 24 bases between the two germline ends. This CDR3 is built from 15 residues. Germline CDR1 and CDR2: SGHRS and YFSETQ. The CDR3 reads CASSLRDGRNREAFF. The DNA for the CDR3 is TGCGCCAGTAGTTTACGGGACGGGAGAAACCGTGAAGCTTTCTTT.

This clone was found once. The CDR3 is CASSFGIVGGRQETQYF. In DNA, the CDR3 is TGTGCCAGCAGTTTCGGGATCGTGGGCGGGCGGCAAGAGACCCAGTACTTC. The rearrangement uses TRBV28 and TRBJ2-5; possibly TRBD2 for D (5 bases). Per germline, CDR1 MDHEN and CDR2 SYDVKM. This CDR3 has 17 amino acids. Trimming took off 3 bases at V and 2 bases at J, with 19 bases between the two ends. The full variable domain, rest sourced from reference TRBV28 and TRBJ2-5, is DVKVTQSSRYLVKRTGEKVFLECVQDMDHENMFWYRQDPGLGLRLIYFSYDVKMKEKGDIPEGYSVSREKKERFSLILESASTNQTSMYLCASSFGIVGGRQETQYFGPGTRLLVL.

This chain connects TRBV5-8 to TRBJ2-1; D is unclear. The CDR3 runs to 16 residues. The germline V gene has CDR1 SGHTS and CDR2 YDEGEE. V was pared by 4 bases and J by 2 bases, with 16 bases between. CDR3 in amino acids: CASSPGLLKAYNEQFF. The CDR3 DNA sequence: TGTGCCAGCAGCCCAGGATTACTTAAAGCCTACAATGAGCAGTTCTTC.

The V call is TRBV27, the J call TRBJ2-7; 10 bases match TRBD2. The CDR3 runs to 15 residues. The V gene's germline CDR1 is MNHEY and CDR2 SMNVEV (reference sequence). The V and J ends lost 3 bases and 3 bases, in that order; junction bases with no gene match: 5. The CDR3 DNA reads TGTGCCAGCAGTTTTAGGGCTAGCGGGAGCTACGAGCAGTACTTC. Protein: CASSFRASGSYEQYF.

The V gene is TRBV19, the J gene TRBJ1-5, with TRBD1 matching 9 bases. CDR1 and CDR2 (germline): LNHDA, SQIVND (reference sequence). The V and J ends lost 6 bases and 0 bases, in that order; junction bases with no gene match: 3. The CDR3 runs 15 residues. The CDR3, as DNA: TGTGCCAGTAGCGGGACAGGGTCTAGCAATCAGCCCCAGCATTTT. Encoded protein: CASSGTGSSNQPQHF.

The genes are TRBV5-1 and TRBJ2-5, with 8 bases matching TRBD1. Germline lookup yields CDR1 SGHRS and CDR2 YFSETQ. The CDR3 totals 15 residues. Trimming at V came to 4 bases and at J to 4 bases, leaving 9 bases not matched to a gene. The CDR3 sequence is CASSRPGGAGETQYF. The CDR3 bases are TGCGCCAGCAGCCGACCAGGGGGCGCGGGAGAGACCCAGTACTTC.

The V and J genes are TRBV7-9 and TRBJ1-1; D not resolved. V lost 6 bases and J lost 1, with 12 bases in between. The length of the CDR3 is 14 residues. Germline CDR1 reads SEHNR; CDR2 reads FQNEAQ (reference sequence). CDR3 nucleotides: TGTGCCAGCAGTTCGACTAATTGGAACACTGAAGCTTTCTTT. Amino acid sequence: CASSSTNWNTEAFF.

This clone is a singleton in its sample. V is TRBV6-1 and J is TRBJ1-2; no firm D call. CDR3 length equals 15 residues. V was cut by 2 bases and J by 0 bases, with 10 bases left in between. Germline V gene data show CDR1 as MNHNS and CDR2 as SASEGT. The DNA of the CDR3 is TGTGCCAGCAGTGAAAGGGAAAGAACTAACTATGGCTACACCTTC. This gives the protein CASSERERTNYGYTF.

The chain couples TRBV4-1 to TRBJ2-7; 10 nucleotides match TRBD1. V was pared by 2 bases and J by 3 bases, with 7 bases of the junction left unmatched. CDR3 length equals 16 residues. Germline V lookup: CDR1 MGHRA, CDR2 YSYEKL. The CDR3 region is CASSQRQGAFVYEQYF. The DNA for the CDR3 is TGCGCCAGCAGCCAAAGACAGGGGGCTTTCGTCTACGAGCAGTACTTC.

This clone has a single count. V usage is TRBV27 and J usage is TRBJ2-5; 9 bases line up with TRBD1. The J call is doubtful: the DNA matches TRBJ2-7 better. Germline assignment: CDR1 MNHEY and CDR2 SMNVEV (reference sequence). This CDR3 is 15 amino acids long. The CDR3 region is CASWGTGQGRYEQYF. As DNA, the CDR3 is TGTGCCAGCTGGGGAACGGGACAGGGTCGCTACGAGCAGTACTTC.

The J gene is TRBJ2-3, the V gene TRBV7-2, with D perhaps TRBD2 (6 bases). This CDR3 is 14 amino acids long. The V end was cut by 5 bases, the J end by 7 bases, with 16 bases between. Germline CDR1 reads SGHTA; CDR2 reads FQGNSA. CDR3 region: CASSPNRDSNTQYF. CDR3 sequence (DNA): TGTGCCAGCAGCCCTAACCGGGACTCAAATACGCAGTATTTT.

The gene calls are TRBV28 and TRBJ1-5, with 9 bases that match TRBD1. V lost 6 bases and J lost 6; bases outside the gene matches: 3. The CDR3 loop spans 13 amino acids. The germline CDR1 and CDR2 sequences are MDHEN and SYDVKM. The CDR3 here is CASRGQGSQPQHF. CDR3 nucleotides: TGTGCCAGCAGAGGACAGGGGAGTCAGCCCCAGCATTTT.

V usage is TRBV2 and J usage is TRBJ2-7, with D unresolved. The CDR3 covers 13 residues. The ends were cut back, 3 bases at V and 5 bases at J, with 11 bases in the middle. Germline lookup yields CDR1 SNHLY and CDR2 FYNNEI. CDR3 DNA sequence: TGTGCCAGCAGTGACCGAGAAGGGAACGAGCAGTACTTC. Its protein is CASSDREGNEQYF.

This clone was seen a single time. A read error may account for a junction end that differs from germline. The genes are TRBV15 and TRBJ1-6, with D possibly being TRBD1 (6 bases). This CDR3 has 16 amino acids. The germline gives CDR1 LNHNV, CDR2 YYDKDF (reference sequence). CDR3 in DNA: TGTGCCACCAGCGGAGAGTTCGTGGGGGCAAATTCACCCCTCCACTTT. This encodes CATSGEFVGANSPLHF.

This clone was picked up a small number of times. V and J are TRBV6-5 and TRBJ2-3, with D perhaps matching TRBD1 or TRBD2 (5 bases each). This CDR3 comprises 14 residues. CDR1 is MNHEY, CDR2 SVGAGI, per germline. V was shortened by 6 bases and J by 0 bases, with 10 bases between the two germline ends. CDR3 DNA sequence: TGTGCCAGCAGCCGCCGGGACAGCACAGATACGCAGTATTTT. It yields the protein CASSRRDSTDTQYF.

This rearrangement joins TRBV27 to TRBJ2-7; either TRBD1 or TRBD2 may fit D (5 bases each). The V and J ends lost 3 bases and 6 bases respectively, with 15 bases between them. This CDR3 is 14 amino acids long. Germline V lookup: CDR1 MNHEY, CDR2 SMNVEV (reference sequence). This CDR3 is CASSFWETRGEQYF. CDR3 DNA sequence: TGTGCCAGCAGTTTCTGGGAGACGAGGGGCGAGCAGTACTTC.

This chain connects TRBV5-1 to TRBJ2-7, with 7 bases that match TRBD1. The germline V gene has CDR1 SGHRS and CDR2 YFSETQ. Losses at the gene ends were 7 bases for V and 6 bases for J; bases not matched to a gene: 10. There are 13 residues in the CDR3. In DNA form, the CDR3 reads TGCGCCAGCCGACAGGGTTCAAATCTCGAGCAGTACTTC. Its protein is CASRQGSNLEQYF.

This chain joins TRBV6-1 and TRBJ2-5; D is possibly TRBD1 or TRBD2 (5 bases each). CDR3 length: 14 amino acids. The V gene lost 4 bases and the J gene lost 4 bases, with 13 bases spanning the gap. Germline lookup yields CDR1 MNHNS and CDR2 SASEGT. CDR3 loop: CASSGRDRAETQYF. CDR3 DNA: TGTGCCAGCAGTGGCCGGGACCGAGCAGAGACCCAGTACTTC.

V gene TRBV5-1 combines with J gene TRBJ2-7; 8 nucleotides align to TRBD1. Germline V lookup: CDR1 SGHRS, CDR2 YFSETQ. The CDR3 has 17 amino acids. Trimming took 3 bases from V and 4 from J; bases not matched to a gene: 15. CDR3 in amino acids: CASSSQIPGQATYEQYF. The CDR3 DNA follows: TGCGCCAGCAGCTCCCAGATACCGGGACAGGCAACGTACGAGCAGTACTTC.

The V and J genes are TRBV11-2 and TRBJ2-7; D possibly uses TRBD1 or TRBD2 (5 bases each). V was clipped by 3 bases and J by 3 bases, with 18 bases between them. The CDR3 covers 16 residues. Germline V CDR1 and CDR2: SGHAT, FQNNGV. CDR3 DNA: TGTGCCAGCAGCTTCTTCGGGACCAGATTTATCTACGAGCAGTACTTC. It is translated as CASSFFGTRFIYEQYF.

V gene TRBV5-1 combines with J gene TRBJ2-6; a possible D gene is TRBD1 (6 bases). V gave up 5 bases and J gave up 2 bases, with 11 bases separating them. CDR1 and CDR2 (germline): SGHRS, YFSETQ. The CDR3 loop spans 15 amino acids. In DNA, the CDR3 is TGCGCCAGCAGGCAGACAGGCACTGGGGCCAACGTCCTGACTTTC. Protein product: CASRQTGTGANVLTF.

This clone was found once. The rearrangement links TRBV2 to TRBJ2-3, with TRBD2 as a possible D gene (5 bases). The CDR3 loop spans 13 amino acids. CDR1 is SNHLY and CDR2 is FYNNEI in the germline V gene. V was pared by 10 bases and J by 11 bases, with 22 bases between. The CDR3 reads CAISAFPSIVQYF. CDR3 sequence (DNA): TGTGCCATTAGCGCCTTCCCCTCTATAGTGCAGTATTTT.

Here the CDR3 DNA reads TGTGCCACCAGCAGCCGGTACGGGGCAGGCGACTACGAGCAGTACTTC. Its translation is CATSSRYGAGDYEQYF. The J gene is TRBJ2-7, the V gene TRBV15, with D perhaps assigned TRBD1 or TRBD2 (5 bases each). Germline CDR1 reads LNHNV; CDR2 reads YYDKDF (reference sequence). The CDR3 has 16 residues. With 3 bases removed from V and 3 bases from J, the gap between germline ends came to 18 bases.

This CDR3 reads CASSATGRAYEQYF. CDR3 in DNA: TGTGCCAGCAGTGCGACAGGGAGGGCCTACGAGCAGTACTTC. V is TRBV25-1 and J is TRBJ2-5; the D call may be TRBD1 or TRBD2 (7 bases each). The end of the DNA fits TRBJ2-7 better, so the J call may be wrong. This CDR3 has 14 amino acids. Germline assignment: CDR1 MGHDK and CDR2 SYGVNS.

This sequence joins TRBV6-6 and TRBJ2-1; D perhaps matches TRBD2 (6 bases). Germline V gene sequence: CDR1 MNHNY, CDR2 SVGAGI (reference sequence). The CDR3 loop spans 12 amino acids. Deletions cut 6 bases from V and 5 bases from J, with 8 bases between. CDR3 loop: CASSRRDNEQFF. CDR3 DNA sequence: TGTGCCAGCAGCCGGAGGGACAATGAGCAGTTCTTC.

This clone was detected once. The chain joins TRBV2 to TRBJ2-3; the D gene is possibly TRBD2 (6 bases). Trimming removed 9 bases from V and 6 bases from J, with 22 bases in between. Germline lookup yields CDR1 SNHLY and CDR2 FYNNEI. This CDR3 has 15 amino acids. CDR3 in amino acids: CARTSIWGEDDTQYF. The CDR3 DNA reads as TGTGCCAGAACCAGTATCTGGGGGGAGGATGATACGCAGTATTTT.